Following are 14 T cell receptor beta chains from one sample sequenced in a study of T cell repertoires in cytomegalovirus infection. These TCRs are of unknown antigen specificity. MiXCR, applied by TCRdb to the reads, yields one record per CDR3 protein. The data show some 110,000 distinct CDR3 sequences, around a tenth seen once. The sample consisted of PBMCs, sequenced either directly or after in vitro stimulation (not recorded which). Every receptor here comes from a human donor in good health (CMV status not recorded). Some clones in this sample may be carry-over from other donors' samples.

This clonotype was counted many times. The chain employs TRBV7-2 and TRBJ1-2; D is possibly TRBD1 (6 bases). Trimming removed 1 base at V and 4 bases at J, with 10 bases between. The CDR3 extends over 14 amino acids. Germline lookup yields CDR1 SGHTA and CDR2 FQGNSA. The CDR3 is CASSLDRAVYGYTF. The CDR3 nucleotides are TGTGCCAGCAGCTTAGACAGGGCCGTCTATGGCTACACCTTC.

This clonotype was observed a handful of times. The chain couples TRBV5-1 to TRBJ1-1; 7 positions agree with TRBD1. CDR1 and CDR2 from the germline V gene are SGHRS and YFSETQ. Losses at the gene ends were 5 bases for V and 5 bases for J; bases not matched to a gene: 6. The CDR3 runs to 13 residues. CDR3 DNA sequence: TGCGCCAGCAGTACCAGGGGGAGAACTGAAGCTTTCTTT. Translated, it gives CASSTRGRTEAFF.

This clonotype was recorded many times. The chain combines TRBV5-4 with TRBJ2-3, with 10 bases aligning to TRBD1. The CDR3 is 17 amino acids. The V and J ends lost 4 bases and 4 bases, in that order; junction bases with no gene match: 12. CDR1 is SGHNT, CDR2 YYREEE, per germline (reference sequence). The CDR3 region is CASSPGQGGSRPDTQYF. DNA of the CDR3: TGTGCCAGCAGCCCAGGACAGGGGGGGTCTAGGCCAGATACGCAGTATTTT.

CDR3 bases: TGCGCCAGCATCCTCTGTCCCAATGTCCCAGCTTTCTTT. Amino acids: CASILCPNVPAFF. The V gene is TRBV4-3, the J gene TRBJ1-1; the D is unclear. Germline loops: CDR1 LGHNA, CDR2 YSLEER. This CDR3 region has 13 residues. Between the trimmed V and J ends, which lost 7 bases and 10 bases, there was a span of 19 bases.

The V and J genes are TRBV28 and TRBJ1-2; D is perhaps TRBD1 (5 bases). V dropped 3 bases and J dropped 8 bases, with 19 bases sitting between them. The CDR3 has 15 residues. CDR1 MDHEN and CDR2 SYDVKM come from the germline V gene. CDR3 region: CASSLFLGRGSGYTF. The CDR3 DNA follows: TGTGCCAGCAGTTTGTTCCTTGGGAGGGGTTCAGGCTACACCTTC.

This clonotype was seen many times. This chain joins TRBV24-1 and TRBJ2-6; 7 positions agree with TRBD1. The CDR3 consists of 18 residues. In germline, CDR1 is KGHDR, CDR2 SFDVKD. V dropped 6 bases and J dropped 2; count of bases not matched to a gene: 12. The CDR3 loop is CATSSAKGAKTGANVLTF. DNA for the CDR3: TGTGCCACCAGTTCAGCGAAGGGGGCAAAAACTGGGGCCAACGTCCTGACTTTC.

This clonotype has a count of ten or more. This chain joins TRBV7-8 and TRBJ2-5; the match to TRBD2 covers 7 bases. Germline V gives CDR1 SGHVS, CDR2 FQNEAQ. J gave up 5 bases and V 3 bases, and 9 bases lay outside the gene matches. CDR3 length equals 15 residues. For the CDR3, the DNA is TGTGCCAGCAGCTTCGGGGGGACCCTTTTGGAGACCCAGTACTTC. As protein: CASSFGGTLLETQYF.

The table lists this clonotype with many counts. The V call is TRBV7-8, the J call TRBJ2-5, with D hard to call. Germline CDR1 reads SGHVS; CDR2 reads FQNEAQ. The V end lost 3 bases, the J end lost 1 base, and 12 bases lay between the germline ends. This CDR3 spans 15 amino acids. In nucleotides, the CDR3 is TGTGCCAGCAGCTTTCGCAGGCGAATCCAAGAGACCCAGTACTTC. It encodes CASSFRRRIQETQYF. The complete variable domain, with remaining parts taken from reference TRBV7-8 and TRBJ2-5, reads GAGVSQSPRYKVAKRGQDVALRCDPISGHVSLFWYQQALGQGPEFLTYFQNEAQLDKSGLPSDRFFAERPEGSVSTLKIQRTQQEDSAVYLCASSFRRRIQETQYFGPGTRLLVL.

This chain uses TRBV12-3 or TRBV12-4 with TRBJ2-3, with 10 bases fitting TRBD2. The trim removed 6 bases at V and 14 bases at J, leaving 5 bases unmatched. This CDR3 has 11 amino acids. The CDR3 loop reads CASSLAGVAYF. CDR3 nucleotides: TGTGCCAGCAGCCTAGCGGGAGTTGCGTATTTT.

Here the CDR3 reads CASSSASVNTEAFF. The CDR3 DNA is TGTGCCAGCAGTTCGGCTAGCGTGAACACTGAAGCTTTCTTT. The rearrangement uses TRBV7-2 and TRBJ1-1; unclear D gene. Germline CDR1 reads SGHTA; CDR2 reads FQGNSA. Trimming removed 6 bases from V and 0 bases from J, with 11 bases in between. There are 14 residues in the CDR3.

The gene calls are TRBV27 and TRBJ1-2; tentatively, D is TRBD1 (5 bases). With 4 bases removed from V and 5 bases from J, the gap between germline ends came to 14 bases. The CDR3 totals 14 residues. Germline CDR1 and CDR2: MNHEY and SMNVEV (reference sequence). Here the CDR3 reads CASSSNARVYGYTF. In DNA, the CDR3 is TGTGCCAGCAGTTCCAACGCCAGGGTGTATGGCTACACCTTC.

This clonotype was seen repeatedly, ten times or more. The rearrangement links TRBV7-2 to TRBJ2-1, with D hard to call. Germline assignment: CDR1 SGHTA and CDR2 FQGNSA. The V end lost 5 bases, the J end lost 6 bases, and 20 bases lay between the germline ends. The CDR3 length is 16 residues. The CDR3 here is CASSPRIYRVGNEQFF. In nucleotides, the CDR3 is TGTGCCAGCAGCCCCCGTATTTATAGGGTGGGCAATGAGCAGTTCTTC.

The rearrangement links TRBV5-6 to TRBJ1-1, with no clear D. This CDR3 comprises 13 residues. V was cut by 2 bases and J by 4 bases, with 9 bases left in between. CDR1 is SGHDT, CDR2 YYEEEE, per germline. CDR3 DNA: TGTGCCAGCAGCTTATGGAGGGCCACTGAAGCTTTCTTT. Protein product: CASSLWRATEAFF.

The genes are TRBV28 and TRBJ1-4; D call uncertain. The length of the CDR3 is 13 residues. Trimming pared 5 bases from V and 8 bases from J, leaving 12 bases between. Per germline, CDR1 MDHEN and CDR2 SYDVKM. The DNA of the CDR3 is TGTGCCAGCAGTCCCGGACGACTGGAAAAACTGTTTTTT. Amino acids: CASSPGRLEKLFF.